This TCR beta chain was captured by sequencing in a study of cytomegalovirus exposure and HLA in healthy donors. CDR3 size: 13 residues. V gave up 8 bases and J gave up 4 bases; unmatched junction bases: 5. Germline V gives CDR1 SNHLY, CDR2 FYNNEI. The PCR had 60 Vbeta and 13 Jbeta primers. The method was immunoSEQ multiplex PCR; TCRdb's version includes in-frame clones alone and lacks a portion of them. Among some 150,000 clones listed, around 74% were seen once. The receptor was isolated from a young man in good health and CMV-seropositive. The genes are TRBV2 and TRBJ1-5, with TRBD1 identical over 7 bases. What was sequenced was PBMCs. CDR3 residues: CASGTGQNQPQHF. CDR3 DNA sequence: TGTGCCAGCGGCACGGGACAGAATCAGCCCCAGCATTTT.